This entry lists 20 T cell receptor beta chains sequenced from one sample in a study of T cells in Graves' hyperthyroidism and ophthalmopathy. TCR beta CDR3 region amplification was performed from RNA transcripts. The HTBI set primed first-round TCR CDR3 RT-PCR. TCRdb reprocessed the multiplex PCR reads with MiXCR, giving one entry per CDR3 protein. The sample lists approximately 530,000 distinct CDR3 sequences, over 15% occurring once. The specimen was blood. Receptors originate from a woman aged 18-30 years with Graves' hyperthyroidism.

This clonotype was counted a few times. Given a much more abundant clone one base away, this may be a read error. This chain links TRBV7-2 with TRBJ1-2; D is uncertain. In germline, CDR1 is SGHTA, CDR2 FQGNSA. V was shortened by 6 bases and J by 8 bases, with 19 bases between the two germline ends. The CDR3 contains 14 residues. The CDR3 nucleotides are TGTGCCAGCAGTCTCCGACCTCCCAGAGAGGGCTACACCTTC. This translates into CASSLRPPREGYTF.

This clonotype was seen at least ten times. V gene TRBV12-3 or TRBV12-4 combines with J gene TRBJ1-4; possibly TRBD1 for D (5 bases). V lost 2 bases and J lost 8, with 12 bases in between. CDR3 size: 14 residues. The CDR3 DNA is TGTGCCAGCAGTTTAACGGGGGTAGAGGAAAAACTGTTTTTT. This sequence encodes CASSLTGVEEKLFF.

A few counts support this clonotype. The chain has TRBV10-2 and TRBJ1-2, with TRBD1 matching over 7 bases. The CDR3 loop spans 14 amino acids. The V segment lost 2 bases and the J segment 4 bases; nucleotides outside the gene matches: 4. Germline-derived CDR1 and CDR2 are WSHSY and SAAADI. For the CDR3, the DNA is TGCGCCAGCAGTGAGAGAGACAGGGCCTATGGCTACACCTTC. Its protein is CASSERDRAYGYTF.

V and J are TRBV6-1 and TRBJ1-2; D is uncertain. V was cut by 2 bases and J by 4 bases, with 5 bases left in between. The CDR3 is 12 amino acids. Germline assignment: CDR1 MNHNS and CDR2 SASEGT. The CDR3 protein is CASSEWGYGYTF. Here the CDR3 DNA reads TGTGCCAGCAGTGAATGGGGCTATGGCTACACCTTC.

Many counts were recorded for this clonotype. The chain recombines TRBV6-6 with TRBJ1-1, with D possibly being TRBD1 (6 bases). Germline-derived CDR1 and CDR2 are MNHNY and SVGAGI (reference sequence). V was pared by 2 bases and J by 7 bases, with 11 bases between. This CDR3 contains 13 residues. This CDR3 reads CASSYRGVIEAFF. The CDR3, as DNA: TGTGCCAGCAGTTACAGGGGGGTTATTGAAGCTTTCTTT.

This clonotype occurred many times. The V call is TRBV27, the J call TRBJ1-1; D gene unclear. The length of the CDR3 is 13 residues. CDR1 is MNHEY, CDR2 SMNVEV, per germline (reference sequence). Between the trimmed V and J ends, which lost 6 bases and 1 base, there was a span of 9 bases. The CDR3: CASSQAENTEAFF. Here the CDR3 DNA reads TGTGCCAGCAGCCAAGCAGAGAACACTGAAGCTTTCTTT.

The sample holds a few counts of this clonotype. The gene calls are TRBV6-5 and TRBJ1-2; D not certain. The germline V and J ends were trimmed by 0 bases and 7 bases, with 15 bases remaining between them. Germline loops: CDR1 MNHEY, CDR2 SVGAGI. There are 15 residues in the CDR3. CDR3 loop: CASSYSGSVGGGYTF. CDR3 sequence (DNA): TGTGCCAGCAGTTACTCAGGGAGCGTTGGCGGTGGCTACACCTTC.

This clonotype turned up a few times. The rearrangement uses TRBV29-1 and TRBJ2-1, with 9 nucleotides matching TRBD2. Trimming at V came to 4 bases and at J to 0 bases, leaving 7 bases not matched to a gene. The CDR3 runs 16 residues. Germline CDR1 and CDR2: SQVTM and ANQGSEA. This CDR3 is CSVAATSGFSYNEQFF. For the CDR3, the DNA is TGCAGCGTTGCAGCGACTAGCGGTTTCTCCTACAATGAGCAGTTCTTC.

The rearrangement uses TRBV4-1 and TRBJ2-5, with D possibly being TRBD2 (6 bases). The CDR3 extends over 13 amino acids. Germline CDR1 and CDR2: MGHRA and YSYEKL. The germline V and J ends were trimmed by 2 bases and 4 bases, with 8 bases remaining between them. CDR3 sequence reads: CASSQWGGETQYF. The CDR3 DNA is TGCGCCAGCAGCCAATGGGGAGGAGAGACCCAGTACTTC.

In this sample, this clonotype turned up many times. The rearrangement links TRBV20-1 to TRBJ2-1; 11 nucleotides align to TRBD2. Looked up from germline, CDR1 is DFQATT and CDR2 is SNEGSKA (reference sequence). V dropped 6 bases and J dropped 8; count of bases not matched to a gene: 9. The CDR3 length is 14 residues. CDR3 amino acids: CSALAGGDLDEQFF. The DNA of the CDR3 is TGCAGTGCATTAGCGGGAGGGGACCTCGATGAGCAGTTCTTC.

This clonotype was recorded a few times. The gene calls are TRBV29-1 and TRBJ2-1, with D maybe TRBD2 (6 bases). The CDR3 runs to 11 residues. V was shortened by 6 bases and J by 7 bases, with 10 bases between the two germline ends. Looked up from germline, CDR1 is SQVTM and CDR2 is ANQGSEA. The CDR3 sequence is CSVLRGNEQFF. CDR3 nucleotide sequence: TGCAGCGTCCTACGGGGGAATGAGCAGTTCTTC.

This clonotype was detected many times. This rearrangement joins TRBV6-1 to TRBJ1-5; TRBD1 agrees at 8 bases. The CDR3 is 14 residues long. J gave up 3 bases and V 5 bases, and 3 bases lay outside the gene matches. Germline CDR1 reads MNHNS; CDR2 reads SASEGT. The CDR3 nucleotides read TGTGCCAGCAGTTGGGGACAGGCCAATCAGCCCCAGCATTTT. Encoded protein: CASSWGQANQPQHF.

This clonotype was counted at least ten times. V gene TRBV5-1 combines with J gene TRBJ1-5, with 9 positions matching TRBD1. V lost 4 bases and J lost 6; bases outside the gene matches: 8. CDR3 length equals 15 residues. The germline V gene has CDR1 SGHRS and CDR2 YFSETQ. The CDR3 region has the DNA TGCGCCAGCAGCGCGGGGACAGGGTCCGGTCAGCCCCAGCATTTT. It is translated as CASSAGTGSGQPQHF. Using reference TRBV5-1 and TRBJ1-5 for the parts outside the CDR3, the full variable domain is KAGVTQTPRYLIKTRGQQVTLSCSPISGHRSVSWYQQTPGQGLQFLFEYFSETQRNKGNFPGRFSGRQFSNSRSEMNVSTLELGDSALYLCASSAGTGSGQPQHFGDGTRLSIL.

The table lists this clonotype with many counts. The CDR3 spells CSALDRANEKLFF. In nucleotides, the CDR3 is TGCAGTGCTTTAGACAGGGCGAATGAAAAACTGTTTTTT. V usage is TRBV20-1 and J usage is TRBJ1-4; TRBD1 agrees at 7 bases. Per the germline V gene, CDR1 is DFQATT and CDR2 is SNEGSKA (reference sequence). The CDR3 runs 13 residues. The trim removed 5 bases at V and 5 bases at J, leaving 5 bases unmatched.

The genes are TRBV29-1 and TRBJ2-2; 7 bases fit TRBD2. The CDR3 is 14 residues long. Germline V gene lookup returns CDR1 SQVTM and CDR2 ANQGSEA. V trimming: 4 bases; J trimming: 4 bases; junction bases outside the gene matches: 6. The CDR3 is CSVGGGRSTGELFF. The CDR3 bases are TGCAGCGTTGGGGGGGGTCGGAGCACCGGGGAGCTGTTTTTT.

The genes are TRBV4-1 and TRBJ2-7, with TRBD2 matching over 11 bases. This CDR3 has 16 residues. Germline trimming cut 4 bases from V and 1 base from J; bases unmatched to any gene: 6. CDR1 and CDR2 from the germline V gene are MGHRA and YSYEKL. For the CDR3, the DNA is TGCGCCAGCAGCCGACAAGGGACTAGCGGATCCTACGAGCAGTACTTC. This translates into CASSRQGTSGSYEQYF.

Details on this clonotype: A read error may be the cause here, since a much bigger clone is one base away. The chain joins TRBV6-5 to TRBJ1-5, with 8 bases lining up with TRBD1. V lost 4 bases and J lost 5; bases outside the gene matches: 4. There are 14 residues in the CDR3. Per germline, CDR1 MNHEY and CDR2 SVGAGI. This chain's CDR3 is CASSSRTGHQPQHF. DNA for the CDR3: TGTGCCAGCAGTTCCAGGACAGGGCATCAGCCCCAGCATTTT.

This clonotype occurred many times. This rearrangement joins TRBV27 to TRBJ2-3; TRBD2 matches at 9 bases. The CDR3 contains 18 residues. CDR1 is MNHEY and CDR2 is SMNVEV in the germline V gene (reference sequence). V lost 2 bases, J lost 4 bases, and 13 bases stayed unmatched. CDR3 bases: TGTGCCAGCAGTTTACCGCCAGGAGCGGGAGGTAGTGCAGATACGCAGTATTTT. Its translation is CASSLPPGAGGSADTQYF.

In DNA, the CDR3 is TGTGCCATCAGACGCTCGCTAGCGGGAGGCAATGAGCAGTTCTTC. Translation gives CAIRRSLAGGNEQFF. This rearrangement joins TRBV10-3 to TRBJ2-1; 11 bases are shared with TRBD2. V lost 6 bases to trimming and J lost 6 bases; unmatched junction nucleotides: 7. The CDR3 covers 15 residues. CDR1 is ENHRY and CDR2 is SYGVKD in the germline V gene.

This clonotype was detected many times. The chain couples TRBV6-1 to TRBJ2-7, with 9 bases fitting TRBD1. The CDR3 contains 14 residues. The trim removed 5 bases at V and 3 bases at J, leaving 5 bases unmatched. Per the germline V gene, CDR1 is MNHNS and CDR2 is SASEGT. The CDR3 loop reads CASSSGQGNYEQYF. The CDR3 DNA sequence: TGTGCCAGCAGTAGTGGACAGGGGAACTACGAGCAGTACTTC.